This T cell receptor (beta chain) was recovered during a study of cytomegalovirus exposure and HLA in healthy donors. Points on this clone: What it binds is unknown.

Study-wide findings and caveats: A later analysis linked a missense DCLRE1C variant to TCR beta V- and J-gene trimming.

With V trimmed by 6 bases and J by 5 bases, 10 bases remained unmatched. The CDR3 loop spans 15 amino acids. Germline CDR1 MNHEY, CDR2 SVGAGI. Amplification used 60 Vbeta primers and 13 Jbeta primers. Libraries were prepared by immunoSEQ multiplex PCR; TCRdb keeps only in-frame clonotypes and omits some of them. In all, the sample yields some 120,000 clones. This clonotype was sampled from a man aged 18 to 30 in good health and CMV-seronegative. Specimen: PBMCs. The V gene is TRBV6-5, the J gene TRBJ2-7; 10 positions agree with TRBD1. The CDR3 loop reads CASSLSGTGDNEQYF. Written as DNA, the CDR3 is TGTGCCAGCAGCCTATCCGGGACAGGGGATAACGAGCAGTACTTC.